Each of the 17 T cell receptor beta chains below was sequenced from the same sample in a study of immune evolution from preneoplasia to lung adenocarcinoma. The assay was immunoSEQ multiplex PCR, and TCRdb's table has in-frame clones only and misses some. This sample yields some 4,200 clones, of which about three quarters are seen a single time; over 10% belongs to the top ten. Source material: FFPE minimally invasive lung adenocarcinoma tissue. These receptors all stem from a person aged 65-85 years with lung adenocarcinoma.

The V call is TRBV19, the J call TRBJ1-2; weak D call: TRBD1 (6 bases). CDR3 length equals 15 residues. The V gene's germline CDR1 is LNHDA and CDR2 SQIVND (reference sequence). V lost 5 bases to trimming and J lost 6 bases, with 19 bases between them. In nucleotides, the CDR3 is TGTGCCAGTAGTTCCCGAGGAATCAGGGGCAATGGCTACACCTTC. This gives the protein CASSSRGIRGNGYTF. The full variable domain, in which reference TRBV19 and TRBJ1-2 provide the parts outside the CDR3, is DGGITQSPKYLFRKEGQNVTLSCEQNLNHDAMYWYRQDPGQGLRLIYYSQIVNDFQKGDIAEGYSVSREKKESFPLTVTSAQKNPTAFYLCASSSRGIRGNGYTFGSGTRLTVV.

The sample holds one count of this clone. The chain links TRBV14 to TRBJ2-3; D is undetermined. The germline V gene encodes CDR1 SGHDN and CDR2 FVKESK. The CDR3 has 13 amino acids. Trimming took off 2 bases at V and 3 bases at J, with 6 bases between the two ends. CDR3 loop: CASSQSWTDTQYF. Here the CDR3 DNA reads TGTGCCAGCAGCCAAAGCTGGACAGATACGCAGTATTTT.

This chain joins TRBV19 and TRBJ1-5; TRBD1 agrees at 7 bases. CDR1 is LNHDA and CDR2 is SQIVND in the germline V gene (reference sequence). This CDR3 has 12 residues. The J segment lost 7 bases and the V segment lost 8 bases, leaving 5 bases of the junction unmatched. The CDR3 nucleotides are TGTGCCAGTTCACAGGGGCAACAGCCCCAGCATTTT. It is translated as CASSQGQQPQHF.

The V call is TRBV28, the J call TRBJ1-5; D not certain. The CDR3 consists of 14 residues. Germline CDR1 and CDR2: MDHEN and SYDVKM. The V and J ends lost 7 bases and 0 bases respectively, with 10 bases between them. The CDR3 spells CASNGGNSNQPQHF. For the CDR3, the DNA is TGTGCCAGCAACGGCGGTAATAGCAATCAGCCCCAGCATTTT.

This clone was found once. CDR3 nucleotide sequence: TGTGCCAGCAGTTCGCAGACAGGGGTCAACACTGAAGCTTTCTTT. Translating gives CASSSQTGVNTEAFF. This sequence joins TRBV28 and TRBJ1-1; TRBD1 matches 8 bases. J lost 2 bases, V lost 4 bases, and 6 bases had no gene match. The CDR3 covers 15 residues. Germline CDR1 and CDR2: MDHEN and SYDVKM. Drawing the rest from reference TRBV28 and TRBJ1-1, the complete variable domain is DVKVTQSSRYLVKRTGEKVFLECVQDMDHENMFWYRQDPGLGLRLIYFSYDVKMKEKGDIPEGYSVSREKKERFSLILESASTNQTSMYLCASSSQTGVNTEAFFGQGTRLTVV.

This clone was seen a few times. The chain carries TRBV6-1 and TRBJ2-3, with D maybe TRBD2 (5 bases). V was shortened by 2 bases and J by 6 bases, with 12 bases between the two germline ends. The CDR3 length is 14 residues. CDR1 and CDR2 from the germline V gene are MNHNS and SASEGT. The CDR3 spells CASSEKGEWDTQYF. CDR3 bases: TGTGCCAGCAGTGAAAAGGGAGAATGGGATACGCAGTATTTT.

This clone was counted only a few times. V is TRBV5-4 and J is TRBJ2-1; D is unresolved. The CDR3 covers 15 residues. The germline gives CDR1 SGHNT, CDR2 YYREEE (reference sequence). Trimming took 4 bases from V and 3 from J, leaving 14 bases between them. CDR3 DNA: TGTGCCAGCAGCACACCCGACGGAAACTACAATGAGCAGTTCTTC. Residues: CASSTPDGNYNEQFF. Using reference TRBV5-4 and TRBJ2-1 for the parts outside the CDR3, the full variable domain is ETGVTQSPTHLIKTRGQQVTLRCSSQSGHNTVSWYQQALGQGPQFIFQYYREEENGRGNFPPRFSGLQFPNYSSELNVNALELDDSALYLCASSTPDGNYNEQFFGPGTRLTVL.

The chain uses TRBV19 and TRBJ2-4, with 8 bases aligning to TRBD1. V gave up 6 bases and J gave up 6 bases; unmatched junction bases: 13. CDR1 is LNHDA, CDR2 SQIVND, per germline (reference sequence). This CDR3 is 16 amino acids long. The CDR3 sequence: CASSSGGAGRGNIQYF. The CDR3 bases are TGTGCCAGTAGCTCAGGGGGCGCAGGACGGGGAAACATTCAGTACTTC.

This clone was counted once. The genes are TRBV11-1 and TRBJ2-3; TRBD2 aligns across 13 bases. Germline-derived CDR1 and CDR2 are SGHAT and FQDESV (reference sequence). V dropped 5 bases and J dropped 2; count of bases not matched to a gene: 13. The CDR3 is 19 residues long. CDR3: CASSGSSQTSGRHTDTQYF. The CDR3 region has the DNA TGTGCCAGCAGCGGTTCAAGTCAGACTAGCGGGAGGCACACAGATACGCAGTATTTT.

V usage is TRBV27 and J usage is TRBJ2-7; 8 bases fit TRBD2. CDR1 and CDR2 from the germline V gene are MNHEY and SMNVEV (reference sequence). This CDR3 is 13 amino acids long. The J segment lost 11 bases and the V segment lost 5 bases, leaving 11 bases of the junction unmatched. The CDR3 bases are TGTGCCAGCAGTCTGGCCCCCGGGACTAGAGAGTACTTC. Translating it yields CASSLAPGTREYF.

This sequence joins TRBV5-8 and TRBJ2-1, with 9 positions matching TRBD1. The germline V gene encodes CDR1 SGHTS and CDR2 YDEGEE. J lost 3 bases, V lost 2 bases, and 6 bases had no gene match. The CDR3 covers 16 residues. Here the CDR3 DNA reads TGTGCCAGCAGCTTAGAGGGACAGGGAAACTACAATGAGCAGTTCTTC. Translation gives CASSLEGQGNYNEQFF.

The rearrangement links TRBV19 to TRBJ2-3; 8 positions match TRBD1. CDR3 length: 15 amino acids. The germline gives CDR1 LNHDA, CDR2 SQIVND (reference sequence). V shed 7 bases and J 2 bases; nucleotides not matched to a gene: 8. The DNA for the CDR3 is TGTGCCAGTATGGGGACAGGCCGACTCACAGATACGCAGTATTTT. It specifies CASMGTGRLTDTQYF. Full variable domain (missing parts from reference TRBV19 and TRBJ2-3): DGGITQSPKYLFRKEGQNVTLSCEQNLNHDAMYWYRQDPGQGLRLIYYSQIVNDFQKGDIAEGYSVSREKKESFPLTVTSAQKNPTAFYLCASMGTGRLTDTQYFGPGTRLTVL.

The CDR3 loop is CASSPDTPDTQYF. The CDR3 nucleotides are TGTGCCAGCTCACCAGATACCCCAGATACGCAGTATTTT. The chain recombines TRBV18 with TRBJ2-3, with D hard to call. The CDR3 covers 13 residues. Germline lookup yields CDR1 KGHSH and CDR2 LQKENI. Trimming removed 2 bases at V and 4 bases at J, with 7 bases between.

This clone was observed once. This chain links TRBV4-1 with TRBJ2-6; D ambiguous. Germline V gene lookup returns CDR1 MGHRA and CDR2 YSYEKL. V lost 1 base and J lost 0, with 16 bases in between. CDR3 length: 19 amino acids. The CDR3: CASSQVGLADRSGANVLTF. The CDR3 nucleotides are TGCGCCAGCAGCCAAGTTGGGTTGGCAGATCGCTCTGGGGCCAACGTCCTGACTTTC.

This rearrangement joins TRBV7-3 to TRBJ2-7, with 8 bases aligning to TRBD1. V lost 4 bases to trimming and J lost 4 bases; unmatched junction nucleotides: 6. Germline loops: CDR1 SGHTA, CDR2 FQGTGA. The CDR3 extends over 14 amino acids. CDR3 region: CASSYGQGPYEQYF. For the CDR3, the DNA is TGTGCCAGCAGCTATGGACAGGGACCGTACGAGCAGTACTTC.

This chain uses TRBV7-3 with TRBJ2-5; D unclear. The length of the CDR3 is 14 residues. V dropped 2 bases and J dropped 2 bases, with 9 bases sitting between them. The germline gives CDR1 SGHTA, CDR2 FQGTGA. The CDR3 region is CASSLYGSQETQYF. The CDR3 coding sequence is TGTGCCAGCAGCTTATATGGGTCTCAAGAGACCCAGTACTTC. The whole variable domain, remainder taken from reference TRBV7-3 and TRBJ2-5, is GAGVSQTPSNKVTEKGKYVELRCDPISGHTALYWYRQSLGQGPEFLIYFQGTGAADDSGLPNDRFFAVRPEGSVSTLKIQRTERGDSAVYLCASSLYGSQETQYFGPGTRLLVL.

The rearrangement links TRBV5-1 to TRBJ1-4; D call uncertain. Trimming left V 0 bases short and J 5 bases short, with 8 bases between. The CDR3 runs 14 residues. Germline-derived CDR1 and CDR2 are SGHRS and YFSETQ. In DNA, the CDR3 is TGCGCCAGCAGCTTGGAACAGAGCAATGAAAAACTGTTTTTT. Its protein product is CASSLEQSNEKLFF.